The following is a T cell receptor beta chain sequence with its context. The entry originates in a study of blood T cell repertoires in COVID-19. Study context: The cDNA or gDNA used as material had been derived from T cells, B-cell-depleted T cells, or PBMCs.

Per the study methods: The authors estimated nucleated cell counts from reference gene primer amplification. The data were produced by immunoSEQ multiplex PCR, yet TCRdb's version contains in-frame clones alone and is incomplete. For V, J and clone size, that table is used; D and trimming come from the DNA. The profile covers roughly 100,000 clones, with 88% appearing a single time and roughly 2.1% taken by the ten largest. Per germline, CDR1 SGHTA and CDR2 FQGNSA. The CDR3 totals 13 residues. The V segment lost 11 bases and the J segment 7 bases; nucleotides outside the gene matches: 9. V gene TRBV7-2 combines with J gene TRBJ2-1, with TRBD1 matching 9 bases. This TCR was sampled from a man aged 50 to 59 with COVID-19, enrolled during active disease. Sequenced sample: peripheral blood. CDR3 sequence: CAARDRVWNEQFF. Written as DNA, the CDR3 is TGTGCCGCTCGGGACAGGGTATGGAATGAGCAGTTCTTC.